Presented here are 13 T cell receptor beta chains from one specimen sequenced in a study of neurological immune-mediated disorders. TCRdb re-called the 5' RACE reads through MiXCR, storing one row per CDR3 protein. The sample contains 40,000 to 50,000 distinct CDR3 sequences, roughly 2.5% of which appear only once. The sequencing input was PBMCs. The source of these receptors is a man under 40 with multiple sclerosis.

This clonotype has ten or more counts. The chain uses TRBV5-4 and TRBJ2-7, with 8 bases aligning to TRBD2. The CDR3 is 13 amino acids. Trimming removed 4 bases from V and 3 bases from J; junction bases left unmatched: 3. The germline CDR1 and CDR2 sequences are SGHNT and YYREEE (reference sequence). Here the CDR3 DNA reads TGTGCCAGCAGCGCGGGGGGCCTCTACGAGCAGTACTTC. This encodes CASSAGGLYEQYF. The complete variable domain, with remaining parts taken from reference TRBV5-4 and TRBJ2-7, reads ETGVTQSPTHLIKTRGQQVTLRCSSQSGHNTVSWYQQALGQGPQFIFQYYREEENGRGNFPPRFSGLQFPNYSSELNVNALELDDSALYLCASSAGGLYEQYFGPGTRLTVT.

This clonotype was counted at least ten times. The chain links TRBV27 to TRBJ2-1, with 13 positions matching TRBD2. Per the germline V gene, CDR1 is MNHEY and CDR2 is SMNVEV (reference sequence). Trimming removed 7 bases from V and 8 bases from J; junction bases left unmatched: 11. The CDR3 contains 16 residues. The CDR3 region has the DNA TGTGCCAGCACCGGACTAGCGGGAGTTTTAACCGATGAGCAGTTCTTC. Amino acids: CASTGLAGVLTDEQFF.

This clonotype occurred many times. The chain carries TRBV7-6 and TRBJ2-5; D possibly corresponds to TRBD1 (5 bases). CDR1 and CDR2 (germline): SGHVS, FNYEAQ. CDR3 size: 13 residues. Between the trimmed V and J ends, which lost 8 bases and 2 bases, there was a span of 12 bases. CDR3 in amino acids: CASSMGRQETQYF. In nucleotides, the CDR3 is TGTGCCAGCTCTATGGGGCGGCAAGAGACCCAGTACTTC. Full variable domain (missing parts from reference TRBV7-6 and TRBJ2-5): GAGVSQSPRYKVTKRGQDVALRCDPISGHVSLYWYRQALGQGPEFLTYFNYEAQQDKSGLPNDRFSAERPEGSISTLTIQRTEQRDSAMYRCASSMGRQETQYFGPGTRLLVL.

This clonotype was seen ten or more times. This chain's CDR3 is CASSLVSASTDTQYF. DNA of the CDR3: TGCGCCAGCAGCTTGGTCAGTGCTAGCACAGATACGCAGTATTTT. The rearrangement uses TRBV5-1 and TRBJ2-3; D not resolved. Trimming shortened V by 0 bases and J by 0 bases, and 8 bases separated the two germline ends. The CDR3 is 15 amino acids. CDR1 is SGHRS and CDR2 is YFSETQ in the germline V gene.

This clonotype was counted at least ten times. J is TRBJ2-7 and V is TRBV9; 9 bases are a match to TRBD1. CDR3 length: 15 residues. V was clipped by 0 bases and J by 6 bases; unmatched bases: 7. Germline V gene lookup returns CDR1 SGDLS and CDR2 YYNGEE. CDR3 coding DNA: TGTGCCAGCAGCGTAGGTAACAGGGGGCTCAGCGAGCAGTACTTC. Translating gives CASSVGNRGLSEQYF.

This clonotype appeared many times. This sequence joins TRBV7-2 and TRBJ2-7, with unresolved D. There are 14 residues in the CDR3. The germline CDR1 and CDR2 sequences are SGHTA and FQGNSA. Trimming removed 3 bases at V and 2 bases at J, with 11 bases between. CDR3 sequence (DNA): TGTGCCAGCAGCTTCGGATTCAAAGCCTACGAGCAGTACTTC. Translated: CASSFGFKAYEQYF.

This clonotype was seen repeatedly, ten times or more. This chain uses TRBV10-3 with TRBJ2-1; no firm D call. This CDR3 has 12 amino acids. Germline V gives CDR1 ENHRY, CDR2 SYGVKD. V lost 6 bases and J lost 6, with 9 bases in between. Here the CDR3 reads CAISGSGNEQFF. CDR3 bases: TGTGCCATCAGCGGATCCGGCAATGAGCAGTTCTTC.

This clonotype was seen repeatedly, ten times or more. The CDR3 loop reads CASSPFGNTIYF. The CDR3 nucleotides read TGTGCCAGCAGCCCGTTTGGGAACACCATATATTTT. The chain combines TRBV7-9 with TRBJ1-3; D gene ambiguous. CDR1 is SEHNR, CDR2 FQNEAQ, per germline (reference sequence). V lost 5 bases, J lost 7 bases, and 9 bases lay in between. The CDR3 is 12 residues long.

The rearrangement joins TRBV6-1 to TRBJ2-7, with unresolved D. The germline gives CDR1 MNHNS, CDR2 SASEGT. Trimming removed 1 base at V and 5 bases at J, with 9 bases between. This CDR3 has 13 residues. CDR3 region: CASSEELYHEQYF. As DNA, the CDR3 is TGTGCCAGCAGTGAAGAGTTATACCACGAGCAGTACTTC.

This clonotype was observed at least ten times. The chain combines TRBV9 with TRBJ2-3; 9 nucleotides line up with TRBD2. Germline trimming cut 6 bases from V and 6 bases from J; bases unmatched to any gene: 11. The length of the CDR3 is 15 residues. Germline V CDR1 and CDR2: SGDLS, YYNGEE. The CDR3 DNA reads TGTGCCAGCACCGTGACTAGCGGACGATTGGATACGCAGTATTTT. This codes for CASTVTSGRLDTQYF. Complete variable domain (other parts from reference TRBV9 and TRBJ2-3): DSGVTQTPKHLITATGQRVTLRCSPRSGDLSVYWYQQSLDQGLQFLIQYYNGEERAKGNILERFSAQQFPDLHSELNLSSLELGDSALYFCASTVTSGRLDTQYFGPGTRLTVL.

This clonotype was seen ten or more times. The chain carries TRBV7-8 and TRBJ2-5; D unresolved. Germline CDR1 is SGHVS and CDR2 is FQNEAQ. The CDR3 covers 14 residues. Trimming shortened V by 1 base and J by 1 base, and 7 bases separated the two germline ends. The CDR3 nucleotides are TGTGCCAGCAGCTTAGTAGGTCCCCAAGAGACCCAGTACTTC. Translated, it gives CASSLVGPQETQYF.

The table lists this clonotype with many counts. The J gene is TRBJ1-2, the V gene TRBV12-5; D gene ambiguous. The V end lost 0 bases, the J end lost 0 bases, and 8 bases lay between the germline ends. The CDR3 has 15 amino acids. The germline V gene has CDR1 LGHNT and CDR2 FRNRAP. The CDR3 DNA reads TGTGCTAGTGGTTTGGTCAACGGGGCTAACTATGGCTACACCTTC. Its protein product is CASGLVNGANYGYTF.

The gene calls are TRBV20-1 and TRBJ2-7, with TRBD2 matching 11 bases. This CDR3 comprises 14 residues. J lost 7 bases, V lost 3 bases, and 8 bases had no gene match. Per the germline V gene, CDR1 is DFQATT and CDR2 is SNEGSKA (reference sequence). CDR3: CSASDLAGGKEQYF. CDR3 bases: TGCAGTGCTAGTGATCTAGCGGGGGGAAAAGAGCAGTACTTC.